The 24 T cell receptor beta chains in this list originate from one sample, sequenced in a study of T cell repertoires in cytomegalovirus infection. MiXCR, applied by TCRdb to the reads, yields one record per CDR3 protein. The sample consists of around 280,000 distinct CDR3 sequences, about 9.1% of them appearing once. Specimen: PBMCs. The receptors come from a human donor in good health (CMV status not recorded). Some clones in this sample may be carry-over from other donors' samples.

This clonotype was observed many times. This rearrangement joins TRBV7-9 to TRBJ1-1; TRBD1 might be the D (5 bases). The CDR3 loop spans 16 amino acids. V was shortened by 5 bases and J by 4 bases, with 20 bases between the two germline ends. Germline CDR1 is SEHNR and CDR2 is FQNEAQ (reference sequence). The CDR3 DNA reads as TGTGCCAGCAGCCGCTCGGAAGGGGCTTTCGTCACTGAAGCTTTCTTT. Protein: CASSRSEGAFVTEAFF.

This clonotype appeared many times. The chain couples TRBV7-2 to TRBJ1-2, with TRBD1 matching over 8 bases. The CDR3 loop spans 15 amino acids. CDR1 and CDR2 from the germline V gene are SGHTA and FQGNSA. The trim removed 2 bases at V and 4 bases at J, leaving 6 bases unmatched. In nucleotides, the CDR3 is TGTGCCAGCAGCTTACAGGCAGGGGGCGGCTATGGCTACACCTTC. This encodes CASSLQAGGGYGYTF.

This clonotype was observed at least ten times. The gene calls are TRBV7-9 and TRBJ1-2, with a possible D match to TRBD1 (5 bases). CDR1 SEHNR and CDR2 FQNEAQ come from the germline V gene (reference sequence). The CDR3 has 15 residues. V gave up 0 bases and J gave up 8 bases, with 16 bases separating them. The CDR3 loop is CASSLAVGTEGGYTF. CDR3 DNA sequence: TGTGCCAGCAGCTTAGCAGTGGGAACCGAGGGGGGCTACACCTTC.

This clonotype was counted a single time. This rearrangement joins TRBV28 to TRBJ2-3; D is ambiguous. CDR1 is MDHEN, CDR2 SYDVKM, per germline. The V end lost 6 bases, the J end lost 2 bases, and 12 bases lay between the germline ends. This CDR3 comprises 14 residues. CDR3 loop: CASSSSRPTDTQYF. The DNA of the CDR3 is TGTGCCAGCAGCTCTAGTAGGCCCACAGATACGCAGTATTTT.

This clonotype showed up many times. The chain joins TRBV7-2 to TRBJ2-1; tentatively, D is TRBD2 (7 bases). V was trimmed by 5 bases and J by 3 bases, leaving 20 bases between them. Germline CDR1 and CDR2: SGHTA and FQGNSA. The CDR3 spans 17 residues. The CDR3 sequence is CASSPPTGRGLYNEQFF. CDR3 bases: TGTGCCAGCAGCCCCCCGACGGGGCGGGGGCTCTACAATGAGCAGTTCTTC.

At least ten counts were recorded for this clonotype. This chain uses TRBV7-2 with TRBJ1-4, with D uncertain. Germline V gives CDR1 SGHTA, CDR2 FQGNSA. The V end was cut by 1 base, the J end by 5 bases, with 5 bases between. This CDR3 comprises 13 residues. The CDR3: CASSLGSNEKLFF. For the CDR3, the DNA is TGTGCCAGCAGCTTAGGGTCCAATGAAAAACTGTTTTTT. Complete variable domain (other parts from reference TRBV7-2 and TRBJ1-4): GAGVSQSPSNKVTEKGKDVELRCDPISGHTALYWYRQSLGQGLEFLIYFQGNSAPDKSGLPSDRFSAERTGGSVSTLTIQRTQQEDSAVYLCASSLGSNEKLFFGSGTQLSVL.

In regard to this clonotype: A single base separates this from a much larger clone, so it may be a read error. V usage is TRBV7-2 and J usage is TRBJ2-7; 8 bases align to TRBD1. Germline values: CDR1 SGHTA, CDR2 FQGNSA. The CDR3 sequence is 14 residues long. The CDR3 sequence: CAGGRDRTSCEQYF. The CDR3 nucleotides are TGTGCCGGAGGGCGGGACAGGACCTCCTGCGAGCAGTACTTC.

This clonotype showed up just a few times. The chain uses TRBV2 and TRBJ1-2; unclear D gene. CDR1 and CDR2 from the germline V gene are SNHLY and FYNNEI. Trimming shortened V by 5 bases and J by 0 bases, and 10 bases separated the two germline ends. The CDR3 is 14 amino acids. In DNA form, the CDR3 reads TGTGCCAGCAGTTCTCTTAGAGCTAACTATGGCTACACCTTC. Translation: CASSSLRANYGYTF. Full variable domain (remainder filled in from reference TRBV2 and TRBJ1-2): EPEVTQTPSHQVTQMGQEVILRCVPISNHLYFYWYRQILGQKVEFLVSFYNNEISEKSEIFDDQFSVERPDGSNFTLKIRSTKLEDSAMYFCASSSLRANYGYTFGSGTRLTVV.

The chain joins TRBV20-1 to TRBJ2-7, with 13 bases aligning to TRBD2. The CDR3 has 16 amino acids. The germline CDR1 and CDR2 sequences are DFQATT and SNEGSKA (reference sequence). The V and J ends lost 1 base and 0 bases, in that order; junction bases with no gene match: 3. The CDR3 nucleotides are TGCAGTGCTAGAGGACTAGCGGGGGGAGTCTCCTACGAGCAGTACGTC. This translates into CSARGLAGGVSYEQYV.

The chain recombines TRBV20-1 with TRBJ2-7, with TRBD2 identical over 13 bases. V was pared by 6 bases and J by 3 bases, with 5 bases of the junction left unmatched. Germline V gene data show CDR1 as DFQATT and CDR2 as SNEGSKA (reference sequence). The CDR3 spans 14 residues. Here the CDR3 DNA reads TGCAGTGCGGAGGGACTAGCGGGGTACTACGAGCAGTACTTC. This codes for CSAEGLAGYYEQYF.

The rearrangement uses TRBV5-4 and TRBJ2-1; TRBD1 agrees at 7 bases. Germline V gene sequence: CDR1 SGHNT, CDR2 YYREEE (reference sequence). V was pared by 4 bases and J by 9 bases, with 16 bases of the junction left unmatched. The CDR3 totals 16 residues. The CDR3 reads CASSPTTGRIASEQFF. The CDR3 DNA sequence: TGTGCCAGCAGCCCGACGACAGGGCGCATTGCAAGTGAGCAGTTCTTC.

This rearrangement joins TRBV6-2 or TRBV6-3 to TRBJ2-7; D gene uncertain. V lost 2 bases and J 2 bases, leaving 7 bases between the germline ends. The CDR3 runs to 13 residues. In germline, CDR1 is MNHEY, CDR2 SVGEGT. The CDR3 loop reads CASSYQETYEQYV. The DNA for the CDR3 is TGTGCCAGCAGTTACCAAGAGACCTACGAGCAGTACGTC.

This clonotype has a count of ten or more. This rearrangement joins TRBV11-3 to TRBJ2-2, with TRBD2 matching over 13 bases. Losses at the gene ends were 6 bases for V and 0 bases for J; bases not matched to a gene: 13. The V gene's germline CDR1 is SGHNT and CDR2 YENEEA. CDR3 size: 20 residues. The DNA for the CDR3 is TGTGCCAGCAGTCGACGACTAGCGGGGGGTCTAATACCGAACACCGGGGAGCTGTTTTTT. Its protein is CASSRRLAGGLIPNTGELFF.

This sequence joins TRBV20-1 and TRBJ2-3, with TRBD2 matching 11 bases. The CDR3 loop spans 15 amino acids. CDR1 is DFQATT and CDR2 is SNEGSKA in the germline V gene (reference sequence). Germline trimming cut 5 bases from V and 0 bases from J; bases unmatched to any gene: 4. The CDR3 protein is CSAPIAGGSTDTQYF. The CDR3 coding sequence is TGCAGTGCTCCCATAGCGGGGGGGAGCACAGATACGCAGTATTTT.

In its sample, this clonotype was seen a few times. CDR3 sequence: CSVEPGFGKTQYF. The CDR3 DNA reads TGCAGCGTTGAACCGGGTTTCGGGAAGACCCAGTACTTC. The genes are TRBV29-1 and TRBJ2-5; the D gene is possibly TRBD2 (5 bases). The CDR3 extends over 13 amino acids. Trimming cost V 2 bases and J 6 bases, with 13 bases left between them. Germline V gives CDR1 SQVTM, CDR2 ANQGSEA.

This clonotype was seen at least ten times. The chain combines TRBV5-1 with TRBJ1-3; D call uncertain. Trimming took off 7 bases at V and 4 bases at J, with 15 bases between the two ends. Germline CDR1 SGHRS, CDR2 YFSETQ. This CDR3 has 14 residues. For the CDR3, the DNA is TGCGCCAGCCACTCGGGTGGGAACGGAAACACCATATATTTT. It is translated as CASHSGGNGNTIYF.

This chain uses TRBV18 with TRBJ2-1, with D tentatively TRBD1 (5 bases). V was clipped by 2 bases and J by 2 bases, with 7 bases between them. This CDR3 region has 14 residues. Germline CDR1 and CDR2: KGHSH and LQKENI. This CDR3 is CASSPGAAYNEQFF. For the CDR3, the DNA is TGTGCCAGCTCACCAGGGGCAGCCTACAATGAGCAGTTCTTC.

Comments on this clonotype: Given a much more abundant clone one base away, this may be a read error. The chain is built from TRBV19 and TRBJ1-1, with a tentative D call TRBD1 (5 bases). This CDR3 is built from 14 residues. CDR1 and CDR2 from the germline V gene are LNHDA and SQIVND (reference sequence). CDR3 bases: TGTGCCAGTAGTCTCACAGGCCTGGGCACTGGAGCTTTCTTT. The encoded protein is CASSLTGLGTGAFF.

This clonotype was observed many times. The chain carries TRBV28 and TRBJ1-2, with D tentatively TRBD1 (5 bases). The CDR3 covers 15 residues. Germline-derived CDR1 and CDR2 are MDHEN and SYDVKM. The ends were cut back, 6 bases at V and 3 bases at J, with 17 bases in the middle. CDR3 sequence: CASSGAGPVDYGYTF. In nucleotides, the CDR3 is TGTGCCAGCAGCGGGGCGGGTCCGGTAGACTATGGCTACACCTTC.

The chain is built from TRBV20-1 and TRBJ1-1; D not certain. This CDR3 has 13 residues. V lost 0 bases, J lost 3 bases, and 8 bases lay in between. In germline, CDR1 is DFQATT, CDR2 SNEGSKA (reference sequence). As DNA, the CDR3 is TGCAGTGCTAGAGATCAGAGGGACACTGAAGCTTTCTTT. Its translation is CSARDQRDTEAFF.

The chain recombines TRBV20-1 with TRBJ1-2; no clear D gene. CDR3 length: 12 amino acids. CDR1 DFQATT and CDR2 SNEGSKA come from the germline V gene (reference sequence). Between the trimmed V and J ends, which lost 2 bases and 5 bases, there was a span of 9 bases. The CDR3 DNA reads TGCAGTGCTAGACGAAAGCCTTATGGCTACACCTTC. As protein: CSARRKPYGYTF.

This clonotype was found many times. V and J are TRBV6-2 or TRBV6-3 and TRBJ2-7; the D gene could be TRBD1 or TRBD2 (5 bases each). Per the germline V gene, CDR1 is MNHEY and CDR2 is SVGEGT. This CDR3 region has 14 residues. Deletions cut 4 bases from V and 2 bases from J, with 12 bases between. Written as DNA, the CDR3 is TGTGCCAGCAGTTCTGGGGGTAGCGCCTACGAGCAGTACGTC. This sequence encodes CASSSGGSAYEQYV.

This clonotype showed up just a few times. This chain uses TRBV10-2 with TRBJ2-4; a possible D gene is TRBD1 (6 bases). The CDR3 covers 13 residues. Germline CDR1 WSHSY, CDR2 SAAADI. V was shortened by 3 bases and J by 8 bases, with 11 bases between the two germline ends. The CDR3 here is CASSEQGGHIQYF. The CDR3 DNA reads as TGCGCCAGCAGTGAACAGGGCGGACACATTCAGTACTTC.

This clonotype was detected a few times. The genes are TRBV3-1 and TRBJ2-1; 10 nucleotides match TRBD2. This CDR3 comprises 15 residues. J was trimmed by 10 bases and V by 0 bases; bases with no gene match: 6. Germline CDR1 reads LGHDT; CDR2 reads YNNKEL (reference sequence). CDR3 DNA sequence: TGTGCCAGCAGCCAAGATGGGACTAGCGTAAAAGAGCAGTTCTTC. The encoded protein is CASSQDGTSVKEQFF.